This TCR beta chain emerged from a study of early T cells in non-severe SARS-CoV-2 infection. Study at large: Sequencing was performed on bulk RNA from unsorted whole blood, leaving chains unpaired. Study-wide results and limits: The VDJdb matching leaned toward anti-spike CD8 responses and overlooked private and CD4 specificities.

J lost 0 bases, V lost 0 bases, and 5 bases had no gene match. The CDR3 runs to 16 residues. Germline-derived CDR1 and CDR2 are DFQATT and SNEGSKA (reference sequence). Separate cDNA molecules each had unique molecular identifiers attached to them. Each CDR3 protein is one row after TCRdb ran MiXCR on the 5' RACE reads. The sample consists of about 64,000 distinct CDR3 sequences, 10% to 15% of them appearing once. This clonotype has only a few counts. The target antigen is unknown. The gene calls are TRBV20-1 and TRBJ2-3; 8 bases match TRBD2. The source material was whole blood, sampled at baseline. The clonotype comes from an adult who was a healthcare worker with PCR-confirmed SARS-CoV-2 infection or an uninfected control (not recorded which). CDR3 amino acids: CSAREERGRSTDTQYF. CDR3 nucleotide sequence: TGCAGTGCTAGAGAGGAGCGGGGGCGGAGCACAGATACGCAGTATTTT.